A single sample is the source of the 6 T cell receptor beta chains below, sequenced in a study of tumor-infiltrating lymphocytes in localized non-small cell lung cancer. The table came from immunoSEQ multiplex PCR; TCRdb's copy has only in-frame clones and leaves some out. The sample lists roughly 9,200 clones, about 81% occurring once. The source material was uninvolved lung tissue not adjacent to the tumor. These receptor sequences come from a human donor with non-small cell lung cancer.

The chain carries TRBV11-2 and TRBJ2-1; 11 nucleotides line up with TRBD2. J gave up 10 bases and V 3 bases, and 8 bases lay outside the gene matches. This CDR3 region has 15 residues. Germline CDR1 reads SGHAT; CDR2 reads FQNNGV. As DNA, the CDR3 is TGTGCCAGCAGCTTTGATATAGCGGGAGGGCGGGAGCAGTTCTTC. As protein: CASSFDIAGGREQFF.

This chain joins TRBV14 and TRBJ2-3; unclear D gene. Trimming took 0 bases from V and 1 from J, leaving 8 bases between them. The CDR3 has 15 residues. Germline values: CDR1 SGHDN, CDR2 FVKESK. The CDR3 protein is CASSQEGLRTDTQYF. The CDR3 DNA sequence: TGTGCCAGCAGCCAAGAGGGTCTCCGCACAGATACGCAGTATTTT. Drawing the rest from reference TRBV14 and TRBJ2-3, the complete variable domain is EAGVTQFPSHSVIEKGQTVTLRCDPISGHDNLYWYRRVMGKEIKFLLHFVKESKQDESGMPNNRFLAERTGGTYSTLKVQPAELEDSGVYFCASSQEGLRTDTQYFGPGTRLTVL.

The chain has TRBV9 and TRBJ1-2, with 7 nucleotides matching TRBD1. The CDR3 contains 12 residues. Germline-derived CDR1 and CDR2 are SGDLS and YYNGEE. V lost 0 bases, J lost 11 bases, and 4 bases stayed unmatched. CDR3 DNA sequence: TGTGCCAGCAGCGTAGAGGGACAGCAGTACACCTTC. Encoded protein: CASSVEGQQYTF.

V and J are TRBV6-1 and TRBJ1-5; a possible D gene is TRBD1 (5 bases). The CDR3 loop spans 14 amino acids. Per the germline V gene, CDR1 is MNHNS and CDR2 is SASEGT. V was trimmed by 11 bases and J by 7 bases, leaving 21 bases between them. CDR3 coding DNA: TGTGCCGCCGCCCGGCAGGGCCTTAGGCAGCCCCAGCATTTT. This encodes CAAARQGLRQPQHF.

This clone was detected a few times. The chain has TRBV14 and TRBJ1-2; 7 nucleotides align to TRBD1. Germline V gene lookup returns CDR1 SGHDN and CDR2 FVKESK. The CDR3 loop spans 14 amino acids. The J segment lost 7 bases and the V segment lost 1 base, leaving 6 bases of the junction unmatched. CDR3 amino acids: CASSQGGTVFGYTF. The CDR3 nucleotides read TGTGCCAGCAGCCAAGGCGGGACAGTGTTTGGCTACACCTTC.

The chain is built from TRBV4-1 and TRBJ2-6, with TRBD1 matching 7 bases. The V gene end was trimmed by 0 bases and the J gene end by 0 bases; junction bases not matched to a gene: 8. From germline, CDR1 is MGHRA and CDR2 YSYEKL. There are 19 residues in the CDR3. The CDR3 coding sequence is TGCGCCAGCAGCCAAGATCAGACAGGGATGCGCTCTGGGGCCAACGTCCTGACTTTC. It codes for CASSQDQTGMRSGANVLTF.